This T cell receptor beta chain stems from a study of shared clonotypes between healthy human individuals. Overall study results and limits: Among donors, clonotype sharing was expected to be affected by sequencing depth.

Genomic DNA of each subset was evenly split across several immunoSEQ plates. Measured with immunoSEQ multiplex PCR; TCRdb has only the in-frame clones, and not every one. The sample carries 1.4 million to 1.5 million clones, about 96% recorded once. The CDR3 runs to 15 residues. The germline gives CDR1 MNHNY, CDR2 SVGAGI (reference sequence). V shed 2 bases and J 6 bases; nucleotides not matched to a gene: 7. The donors were all Caucasian adults (living in Nashville, Tennessee). Concerning this clone: Its specificity is unknown.

This chain joins TRBV6-6 and TRBJ2-7; 10 nucleotides agree with TRBD2. This clonotype originated in a man aged 25-45 years in good health. Specimen: naive CD4+ T cells sorted from blood. The subset was: CD45RA+ positively selected. The CDR3 DNA reads TGTGCCAGCAGTTACGTGGCTAGCGGGAGCACCGAGCAGTACTTC. Its protein is CASSYVASGSTEQYF.